What follows are 17 T cell receptor beta chains derived from one specimen sequenced in a study of chemoradiotherapy in HPV16-positive cancers. Profiled with immunoSEQ multiplex PCR; TCRdb holds only in-frame clones, not every one. The table has about 68,000 clones, roughly 86% seen once. Source: blood, taken from a patient who underwent chemoradiotherapy. Receptors originate from a human donor with HPV-associated anogenital cancer.

The table lists this clone with many counts. V usage is TRBV7-2 and J usage is TRBJ1-2, with D tentatively TRBD1 (6 bases). Germline V lookup: CDR1 SGHTA, CDR2 FQGNSA. The CDR3 has 14 residues. V was shortened by 8 bases and J by 6 bases, with 19 bases between the two germline ends. Here the CDR3 DNA reads TGTGCCAGCCGCCCAGGGATGGGGGGGCATGGCTACACCTTC. This translates into CASRPGMGGHGYTF.

The sample holds a few counts of this clone. The chain carries TRBV7-8 and TRBJ2-7; TRBD2 is a possible D gene (5 bases). Trimming shortened V by 2 bases and J by 1 base, and 9 bases separated the two germline ends. The CDR3 is 14 amino acids. Germline CDR1 and CDR2: SGHVS and FQNEAQ. CDR3 protein: CASSLSKRSYEQYF. CDR3 DNA sequence: TGTGCCAGCAGCTTATCAAAGCGGTCCTACGAGCAGTACTTC.

The rearrangement links TRBV15 to TRBJ1-2, with D possibly matching TRBD1 (6 bases). Trimming removed 4 bases at V and 1 base at J, with 7 bases between. From germline, CDR1 is LNHNV and CDR2 YYDKDF (reference sequence). This CDR3 has 13 amino acids. The CDR3 nucleotides are TGTGCCACCAGCATAGGGGGTAACTATGGCTACACCTTC. Protein: CATSIGGNYGYTF.

V usage is TRBV5-1 and J usage is TRBJ2-2, with D possibly TRBD2 on 6 matching bases. V was trimmed by 4 bases and J by 6 bases, leaving 16 bases between them. Looked up from germline, CDR1 is SGHRS and CDR2 is YFSETQ. The CDR3 is 15 amino acids. The chain's CDR3 is CASSIGTVGAGELFF. The CDR3 DNA reads as TGCGCCAGCAGCATCGGGACTGTCGGCGCCGGGGAGCTGTTTTTT.

The chain recombines TRBV11-3 with TRBJ2-1; the D gene could be TRBD1 or TRBD2 (5 bases each). The V end lost 5 bases, the J end lost 6 bases, and 14 bases lay between the germline ends. This CDR3 spans 14 amino acids. The germline V gene has CDR1 SGHNT and CDR2 YENEEA. The CDR3 coding sequence is TGTGCCAGCAGCCTACGGGACGCCCCCAATGAGCAGTTCTTC. This sequence encodes CASSLRDAPNEQFF.

The V call is TRBV5-6, the J call TRBJ2-6; a possible D gene is TRBD1 (6 bases). The length of the CDR3 is 16 residues. Trimming removed 1 base at V and 0 bases at J, with 8 bases between. The germline V gene has CDR1 SGHDT and CDR2 YYEEEE. The CDR3, as DNA: TGTGCCAGCAGCTTGTGGACAGTCTCTGGGGCCAACGTCCTGACTTTC. This gives the protein CASSLWTVSGANVLTF.

In this sample, this clone turned up once. The gene calls are TRBV10-2 and TRBJ2-1; 14 bases are a match to TRBD2. V lost 6 bases, J lost 6 bases, and 4 bases stayed unmatched. CDR1 is WSHSY and CDR2 is SAAADI in the germline V gene. The CDR3 has 15 amino acids. The CDR3 loop is CASSRLAGGVNEQFF. The CDR3 nucleotides read TGCGCCAGCAGCCGACTAGCGGGGGGGGTCAATGAGCAGTTCTTC.

This chain connects TRBV7-9 to TRBJ2-7; D perhaps matches TRBD1 (6 bases). The CDR3 length is 15 residues. Germline V gene sequence: CDR1 SEHNR, CDR2 FQNEAQ (reference sequence). The V and J ends lost 5 bases and 0 bases respectively, with 14 bases between them. The CDR3 spells CASSTNRVHSYEQYF. The DNA for the CDR3 is TGTGCCAGCAGCACGAACAGGGTACACTCCTACGAGCAGTACTTC.

The gene calls are TRBV5-1 and TRBJ1-1; TRBD1 is a possible D gene (6 bases). The length of the CDR3 is 15 residues. V was cut by 0 bases and J by 3 bases, with 12 bases left in between. Germline loops: CDR1 SGHRS, CDR2 YFSETQ. The DNA for the CDR3 is TGCGCCAGCAGCTTGGTCCCGGGGGCGGACACTGAAGCTTTCTTT. This encodes CASSLVPGADTEAFF.

The rearrangement uses TRBV19 and TRBJ1-5; possible D gene TRBD1, 5 bases. Trimming left V 3 bases short and J 1 base short, with 7 bases between. CDR3 length: 14 residues. Germline CDR1 reads LNHDA; CDR2 reads SQIVND (reference sequence). As DNA, the CDR3 is TGTGCCAGTAGTATGAGGGACAGCAATCAGCCCCAGCATTTT. The encoded protein is CASSMRDSNQPQHF.

The V call is TRBV2, the J call TRBJ2-5; D not certain. V was clipped by 8 bases and J by 5 bases, with 9 bases between them. CDR3 length: 11 residues. Germline V gene sequence: CDR1 SNHLY, CDR2 FYNNEI. CDR3 in DNA: TGTGCCAGCTCGTTGAGGGAGACCCAGTACTTC. Encoded protein: CASSLRETQYF.

This sequence joins TRBV19 and TRBJ1-2; 10 bases are shared with TRBD1. V shed 0 bases and J 8 bases; nucleotides not matched to a gene: 6. The CDR3 sequence is 15 residues long. Germline V gene data show CDR1 as LNHDA and CDR2 as SQIVND (reference sequence). The CDR3 region is CASSIEQTGGGGYTF. The DNA of the CDR3 is TGTGCCAGTAGTATAGAGCAGACAGGGGGCGGCGGCTACACCTTC.

V usage is TRBV10-2 and J usage is TRBJ2-2; 10 nucleotides align to TRBD1. The CDR3 length is 15 residues. Germline V gene sequence: CDR1 WSHSY, CDR2 SAAADI. V was pared by 8 bases and J by 4 bases, with 7 bases of the junction left unmatched. The CDR3 bases are TGCGCCAGCCGACAGGGGGCCCGCGGCACCGGGGAGCTGTTTTTT. As protein: CASRQGARGTGELFF.

This rearrangement joins TRBV7-6 to TRBJ2-1, with TRBD1 as a possible D gene (5 bases). Germline CDR1 is SGHVS and CDR2 is FNYEAQ. The V end lost 5 bases, the J end lost 5 bases, and 13 bases lay between the germline ends. This CDR3 comprises 14 residues. The CDR3 DNA sequence: TGTGCCAGCAGCCCTGTCCAGGGTGACAATGAGCAGTTCTTC. It codes for CASSPVQGDNEQFF. The entire variable domain, with the rest obtained from reference TRBV7-6 and TRBJ2-1, is as follows: GAGVSQSPRYKVTKRGQDVALRCDPISGHVSLYWYRQALGQGPEFLTYFNYEAQQDKSGLPNDRFSAERPEGSISTLTIQRTEQRDSAMYRCASSPVQGDNEQFFGPGTRLTVL.

V usage is TRBV2 and J usage is TRBJ1-5; D ambiguous. V was cut by 2 bases and J by 3 bases, with 8 bases left in between. This CDR3 spans 14 amino acids. Germline V gene lookup returns CDR1 SNHLY and CDR2 FYNNEI. In nucleotides, the CDR3 is TGTGCCAGCAGTGAACAGGTCACCAATCAGCCCCAGCATTTT. This gives the protein CASSEQVTNQPQHF.

The chain uses TRBV19 and TRBJ2-6, with 9 nucleotides matching TRBD2. The CDR3 extends over 19 amino acids. Looked up from germline, CDR1 is LNHDA and CDR2 is SQIVND (reference sequence). V gave up 0 bases and J gave up 0 bases; unmatched junction bases: 6. For the CDR3, the DNA is TGTGCCAGTAGTATAGATTGGACTAGCGAATACTCTGGGGCCAACGTCCTGACTTTC. It translates to CASSIDWTSEYSGANVLTF.

The chain couples TRBV27 to TRBJ2-3; 7 nucleotides agree with TRBD1. The CDR3 has 17 residues. V shed 5 bases and J 1 base; nucleotides not matched to a gene: 12. In germline, CDR1 is MNHEY, CDR2 SMNVEV (reference sequence). The CDR3 coding sequence is TGTGCCAGCAGTCCCCCCCGGACAGGATTACGCACAGATACGCAGTATTTT. Amino acids: CASSPPRTGLRTDTQYF.